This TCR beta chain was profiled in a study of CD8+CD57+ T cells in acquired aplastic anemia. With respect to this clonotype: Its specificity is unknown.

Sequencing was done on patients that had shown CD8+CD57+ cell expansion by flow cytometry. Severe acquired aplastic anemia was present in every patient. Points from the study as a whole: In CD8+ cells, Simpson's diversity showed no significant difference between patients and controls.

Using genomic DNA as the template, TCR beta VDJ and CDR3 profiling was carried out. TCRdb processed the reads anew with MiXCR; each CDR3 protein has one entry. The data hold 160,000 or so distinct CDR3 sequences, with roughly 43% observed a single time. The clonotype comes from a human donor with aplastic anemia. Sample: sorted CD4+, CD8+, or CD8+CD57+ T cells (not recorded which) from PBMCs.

As DNA, the CDR3 is TGCAGTGCTCCTGGGCAGGCGAGCTCCTACAATGAGCAGTTCTTC. Its protein product is CSAPGQASSYNEQFF. This chain joins TRBV20-1 and TRBJ2-1; D gene ambiguous. V shed 5 bases and J shed 0 bases, with 14 bases lying between them. There are 15 residues in the CDR3. The germline V gene has CDR1 DFQATT and CDR2 SNEGSKA (reference sequence).